The clone carrying this TCR beta chain was observed many times. Its antigen is currently unknown. In germline, CDR1 is MRHNA, CDR2 SNTAGT. The CDR3 has 13 amino acids. The V and J ends lost 2 bases and 3 bases respectively, with 4 bases between them. TCRdb re-analysed the reads in MiXCR, keeping a single row per CDR3 protein. This table holds approximately 280,000 distinct CDR3 sequences, 22% found once. The source of the sample is a study of T cell repertoires in cytomegalovirus infection. Study-level background: Matching HLA type, along with CMV infection, was indicated by public TCR beta signatures.

The V and J genes are TRBV6-4 and TRBJ2-2; D remains unclear. The sequence came from a human donor in good health (CMV status not recorded). Some clones in this sample may be carry-over from other donors' samples. This specimen consisted of cultured PBMCs, obtained from culture after CMV antigen stimulation. CDR3 coding DNA: TGTGCCAGCAGTGACAGGGACACCGGGGAGCTGTTTTTT. Translation: CASSDRDTGELFF.